Shown below are 13 T cell receptor beta chains from a single sample sequenced in a study of shared clonotypes between healthy human individuals. The assay was immunoSEQ multiplex PCR, and TCRdb's table has in-frame clones only and misses some. Counted here are over 1.4 million clones, 95% to 97% occurring once; the ten biggest clones make up roughly 1.2%. Material: naive CD4+ T cells sorted from blood. Regarding subset: CD45RA+ positively selected. The receptor source for this set is a man aged 30 to 39 in good health.

The chain links TRBV5-1 to TRBJ2-3; tentative D call: TRBD2 (6 bases). CDR1 is SGHRS, CDR2 YFSETQ, per germline. The CDR3 consists of 19 residues. V lost 1 base, J lost 0 bases, and 21 bases lay in between. This CDR3 reads CASSLPGVGSGGSTDTQYF. CDR3 bases: TGCGCCAGCAGCTTGCCTGGTGTTGGTAGCGGAGGCAGCACAGATACGCAGTATTTT.

V usage is TRBV5-1 and J usage is TRBJ1-4, with 8 bases matching TRBD1. The CDR3 has 15 residues. CDR1 and CDR2 from the germline V gene are SGHRS and YFSETQ. The V gene end was trimmed by 0 bases and the J gene end by 7 bases; junction bases not matched to a gene: 5. CDR3 sequence (DNA): TGCGCCAGCAGCTTGGCCGGGACAGGTGCTGAAAAACTGTTTTTT. Translating gives CASSLAGTGAEKLFF.

The chain carries TRBV11-2 and TRBJ2-2; D ambiguous. Trimming pared 1 base from V and 1 base from J, leaving 7 bases between. This CDR3 contains 15 residues. Germline-derived CDR1 and CDR2 are SGHAT and FQNNGV. The CDR3 spells CASSLGSGNTGELFF. In DNA, the CDR3 is TGTGCCAGCAGCTTAGGGTCAGGGAACACCGGGGAGCTGTTTTTT. Combining the CDR3 with reference TRBV11-2 and TRBJ2-2 gives the whole variable domain EAGVAQSPRYKIIEKRQSVAFWCNPISGHATLYWYQQILGQGPKLLIQFQNNGVVDDSQLPKDRFSAERLKGVDSTLKIQPAKLEDSAVYLCASSLGSGNTGELFFGEGSRLTVL.

The chain has TRBV7-2 and TRBJ1-5, with a possible D match to TRBD1 (5 bases). The CDR3 length is 14 residues. The germline V and J ends were trimmed by 6 bases and 2 bases, with 11 bases remaining between them. CDR1 SGHTA and CDR2 FQGNSA come from the germline V gene. CDR3 sequence (DNA): TGTGCCAGCAGGGAGGGCAGGGGCAATCAGCCCCAGCATTTT. It specifies CASREGRGNQPQHF. Together with reference TRBV7-2 and TRBJ1-5, the CDR3 gives the full variable domain: GAGVSQSPSNKVTEKGKDVELRCDPISGHTALYWYRQSLGQGLEFLIYFQGNSAPDKSGLPSDRFSAERTGGSVSTLTIQRTQQEDSAVYLCASREGRGNQPQHFGDGTRLSIL.

V is TRBV30 and J is TRBJ1-5; D unclear. CDR3 length equals 14 residues. CDR1 is GTSNPN and CDR2 is SVGIG in the germline V gene (reference sequence). V was pared by 1 base and J by 1 base, with 8 bases between. The DNA for the CDR3 is TGTGCCTGGAGTGCTACACGGAGCAATCAGCCCCAGCATTTT. As protein: CAWSATRSNQPQHF.

The V call is TRBV19, the J call TRBJ2-5; 9 bases are a match to TRBD2. The CDR3 is 16 residues long. The germline CDR1 and CDR2 sequences are LNHDA and SQIVND (reference sequence). V dropped 3 bases and J dropped 2; count of bases not matched to a gene: 7. The CDR3 reads CASSISPLAGQETQYF. Here the CDR3 DNA reads TGTGCCAGTAGTATCTCCCCCCTAGCGGGACAAGAGACCCAGTACTTC.

To note about this clone: Other DNA sequences of this sample code for an identical CDR3. J is TRBJ2-2 and V is TRBV2, with D unresolved. CDR1 and CDR2 from the germline V gene are SNHLY and FYNNEI. This CDR3 has 11 amino acids. Trimming removed 7 bases at V and 3 bases at J, with 3 bases between. The CDR3 DNA follows: TGTGCCAGCACATACACCGGGGAGCTGTTTTTT. Protein sequence: CASTYTGELFF.

V and J are TRBV2 and TRBJ2-1; D is unresolved. Looked up from germline, CDR1 is SNHLY and CDR2 is FYNNEI. The ends were cut back, 3 bases at V and 8 bases at J, with 5 bases in the middle. This CDR3 is built from 11 residues. Here the CDR3 reads CASSERYEQFF. The CDR3 bases are TGTGCCAGCAGTGAGAGGTATGAGCAGTTCTTC.

The gene calls are TRBV6-5 and TRBJ2-7, with unresolved D. Germline V gene sequence: CDR1 MNHEY, CDR2 SVGAGI. The CDR3 length is 13 residues. Between the trimmed V and J ends, which lost 2 bases and 5 bases, there was a span of 10 bases. The CDR3 region is CASSYSVGNEQYF. DNA of the CDR3: TGTGCCAGCAGTTACAGCGTGGGGAACGAGCAGTACTTC.

This clone was detected once. Other DNA sequences in the sample encode the same CDR3. This sequence joins TRBV10-3 and TRBJ2-7; D might be TRBD2 (5 bases). CDR3 size: 12 residues. Germline assignment: CDR1 ENHRY and CDR2 SYGVKD. V was cut by 4 bases and J by 2 bases, with 6 bases left in between. CDR3 sequence: CAISGGTYEQYF. DNA of the CDR3: TGTGCCATCAGTGGAGGGACCTACGAGCAGTACTTC.

The chain combines TRBV4-1 with TRBJ2-2, with D maybe TRBD2 (6 bases). CDR3 length: 14 amino acids. CDR1 is MGHRA and CDR2 is YSYEKL in the germline V gene. Trimming took 2 bases from V and 6 from J, leaving 10 bases between them. In nucleotides, the CDR3 is TGCGCCAGCAGCCAAACCCCGGGGGCCGGGGAGCTGTTTTTT. It codes for CASSQTPGAGELFF.

V usage is TRBV5-1 and J usage is TRBJ1-5, with TRBD1 as a possible D gene (5 bases). V lost 5 bases and J lost 5, with 11 bases in between. Germline V lookup: CDR1 SGHRS, CDR2 YFSETQ. The CDR3 contains 13 residues. The CDR3 here is CASSSGFDQPQHF. CDR3 sequence (DNA): TGCGCCAGCAGTTCAGGGTTCGATCAGCCCCAGCATTTT.

The chain recombines TRBV30 with TRBJ1-5; D is unresolved. CDR1 and CDR2 (germline): GTSNPN, SVGIG (reference sequence). There are 14 residues in the CDR3. The ends were cut back, 4 bases at V and 0 bases at J, with 10 bases in the middle. The CDR3 DNA reads as TGTGCCTGGAATAGTGGAAATAGCAATCAGCCCCAGCATTTT. It translates to CAWNSGNSNQPQHF.